The 5 T cell receptor beta chains below come from one sample, sequenced in a study of T cell repertoires in cytomegalovirus infection. The antigens for these receptors are not known. MiXCR, applied by TCRdb to the reads, yields one record per CDR3 protein. This table holds 750,000 to 900,000 distinct CDR3 sequences, 25% to 35% found once. This specimen was cultured CD8+ T cells from PBMCs, taken from culture after CMV antigen stimulation. These receptors came from a human donor in good health (CMV status not recorded). Some clones in this sample may be carry-over from other donors' samples.

This chain uses TRBV6-5 with TRBJ2-2, with 14 bases lining up with TRBD2. The J segment lost 4 bases and the V segment lost 6 bases, leaving 4 bases of the junction unmatched. There are 16 residues in the CDR3. CDR1 is MNHEY and CDR2 is SVGAGI in the germline V gene. CDR3 sequence reads: CASRTSGGDVTGELFF. The CDR3 nucleotides are TGTGCCAGCAGGACTAGCGGGGGGGATGTCACCGGGGAGCTGTTTTTT.

This clonotype was counted ten times or more. V and J are TRBV7-2 and TRBJ2-7; D gene unclear. Trimming pared 1 base from V and 3 bases from J, leaving 13 bases between. Germline V gives CDR1 SGHTA, CDR2 FQGNSA. CDR3 length: 15 amino acids. CDR3 sequence reads: CASSLGLKGYYEQYF. CDR3 DNA sequence: TGTGCCAGCAGCTTAGGGCTGAAGGGATACTACGAGCAGTACTTC.

Many counts were recorded for this clonotype. This chain links TRBV7-6 with TRBJ1-6; D not certain. CDR3 length: 16 residues. The V and J ends lost 5 bases and 6 bases respectively, with 17 bases between them. Germline V gene lookup returns CDR1 SGHVS and CDR2 FNYEAQ. The CDR3 protein is CASSPFKDGLNSPLHF. CDR3 sequence (DNA): TGTGCCAGCAGCCCATTCAAGGACGGCCTTAATTCACCCCTCCACTTT.

The J gene is TRBJ1-2, the V gene TRBV5-1; D is unresolved. Germline V gives CDR1 SGHRS, CDR2 YFSETQ. V was shortened by 1 base and J by 6 bases, with 16 bases between the two germline ends. The CDR3 sequence is 15 residues long. CDR3 protein: CASSLLANGVDGYTF. CDR3 nucleotides: TGCGCCAGCAGCTTGTTGGCAAACGGGGTAGATGGCTACACCTTC.

V is TRBV5-6 and J is TRBJ2-1, with 11 bases fitting TRBD2. Germline V gene data show CDR1 as SGHDT and CDR2 as YYEEEE. V was pared by 3 bases and J by 2 bases, with 7 bases of the junction left unmatched. CDR3 size: 17 residues. The CDR3: CASSYATSGEAYNEQFF. CDR3 in DNA: TGTGCCAGCAGCTACGCGACTAGCGGGGAAGCCTACAATGAGCAGTTCTTC. Looking up the rest from reference TRBV5-6 and TRBJ2-1 gives the full variable domain: DAGVTQSPTHLIKTRGQQVTLRCSPKSGHDTVSWYQQALGQGPQFIFQYYEEEERQRGNFPDRFSGHQFPNYSSELNVNALLLGDSALYLCASSYATSGEAYNEQFFGPGTRLTVL.